The clone carrying this T cell receptor beta chain was observed a handful of times. This sample is part of a study of T-cell reconstitution after alpha-beta-depleted transplantation in children. This CDR3 comprises 13 residues. Germline assignment: CDR1 MNHEY and CDR2 SMNVEV (reference sequence). Between the trimmed V and J ends, which lost 4 bases and 2 bases, there was a span of 6 bases. Unique molecular identifiers were built into the TCRbeta library. TCRdb re-analysed the PCR reads in MiXCR, keeping a single row per CDR3 protein. The table shows 300,000 or so distinct CDR3 sequences, with roughly 9.5% occurring only once.

V and J are TRBV27 and TRBJ1-5, with D hard to call. Here the sequenced sample was PBMCs from the stem cell graft donor, taken from the stem cell graft. This TCR was recovered from a human donor who donated a stem cell graft to a child with SCID. The CDR3 coding sequence is TGTGCCAGCAGTTCCCTCCGCAATCAGCCCCAGCATTTT. Residues: CASSSLRNQPQHF.